The clone carrying this T cell receptor beta chain has a count of ten or more. Its target is unknown. The sample is drawn from a study of identical twins. Study outcomes and limitations: It was out-of-frame TCR alpha sharing in monozygotic twins that models underestimated. Interpretation of the results relied on cross-sectional statistical analysis and not on following the same donors. The study found weaker excess twin sharing in beta out-of-frame sequences.

Addition of a universal primer site occurred through template switching, and cDNA carried unique molecular identifiers. MiXCR, run by TCRdb on the 5' RACE reads, gives a single entry per CDR3 protein. This sample has about 200,000 distinct CDR3 sequences; roughly a tenth occur once, and the top ten carry more than 8.5%. CDR1 KGHDR and CDR2 SFDVKD come from the germline V gene. The V gene lost 5 bases and the J gene lost 1 base, with 8 bases spanning the gap. The CDR3 extends over 14 amino acids. The chain joins TRBV24-1 to TRBJ1-5; maybe TRBD1 (5 bases). Sample: memory T cells sorted from blood. The sequence came from a man in his fifties or sixties in good health. The CDR3 loop is CATSAGSSNQPQHF. The CDR3 coding sequence is TGTGCCACCAGTGCAGGGTCGAGCAATCAGCCCCAGCATTTT.